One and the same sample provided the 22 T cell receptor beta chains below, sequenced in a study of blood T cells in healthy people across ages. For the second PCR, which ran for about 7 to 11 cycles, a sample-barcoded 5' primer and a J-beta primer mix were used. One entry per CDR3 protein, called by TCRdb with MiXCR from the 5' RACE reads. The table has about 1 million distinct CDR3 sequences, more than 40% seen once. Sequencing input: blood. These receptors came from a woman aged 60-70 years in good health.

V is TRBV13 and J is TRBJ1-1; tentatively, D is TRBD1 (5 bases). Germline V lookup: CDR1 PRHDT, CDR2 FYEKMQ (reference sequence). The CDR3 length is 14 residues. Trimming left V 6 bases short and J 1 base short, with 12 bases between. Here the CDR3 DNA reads TGTGCCAGCAGGAATTTTAGGGGGAACACTGAAGCTTTCTTT. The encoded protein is CASRNFRGNTEAFF.

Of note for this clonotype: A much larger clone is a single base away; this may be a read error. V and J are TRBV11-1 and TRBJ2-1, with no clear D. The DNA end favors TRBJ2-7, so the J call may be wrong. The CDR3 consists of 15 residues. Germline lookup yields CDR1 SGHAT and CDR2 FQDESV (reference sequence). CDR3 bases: TGTGCCAGCAGCTTAGGTAGAGAGCATTACAATGAGCAGTACTTC. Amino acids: CASSLGREHYNEQYF.

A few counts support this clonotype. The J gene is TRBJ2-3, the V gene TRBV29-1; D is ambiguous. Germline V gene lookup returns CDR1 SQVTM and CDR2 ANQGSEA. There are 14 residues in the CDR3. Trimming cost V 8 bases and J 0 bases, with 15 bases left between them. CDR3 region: CSLNPAASTDTQYF. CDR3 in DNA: TGCAGCTTGAACCCGGCGGCTAGCACAGATACGCAGTATTTT.

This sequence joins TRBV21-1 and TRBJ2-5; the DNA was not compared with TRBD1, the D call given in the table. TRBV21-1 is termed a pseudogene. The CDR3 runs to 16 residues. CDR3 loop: CASSRGTDGLHGEQYF. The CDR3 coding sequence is TGTGCCAGCAGCAGGGGGACAGACGGACTACACGGTGAGCAGTACTTC.

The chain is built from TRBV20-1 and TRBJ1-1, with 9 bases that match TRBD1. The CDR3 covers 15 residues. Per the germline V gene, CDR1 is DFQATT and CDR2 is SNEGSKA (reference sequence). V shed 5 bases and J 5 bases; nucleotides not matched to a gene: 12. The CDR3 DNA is TGCAGTGCTGGATCACGGACAGGGGCGTCTACTGAAGCTTTCTTT. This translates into CSAGSRTGASTEAFF.

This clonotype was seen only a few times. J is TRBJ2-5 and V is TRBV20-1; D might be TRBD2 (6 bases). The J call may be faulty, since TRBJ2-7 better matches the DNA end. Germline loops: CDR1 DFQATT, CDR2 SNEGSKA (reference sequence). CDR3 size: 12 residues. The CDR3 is CSASDGGYEQYF. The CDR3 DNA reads TGCAGTGCTAGCGACGGGGGATACGAGCAGTACTTC.

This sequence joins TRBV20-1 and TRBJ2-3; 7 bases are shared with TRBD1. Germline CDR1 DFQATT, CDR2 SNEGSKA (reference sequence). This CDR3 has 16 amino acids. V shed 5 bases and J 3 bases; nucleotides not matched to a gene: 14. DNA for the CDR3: TGCAGTGCTGCCAGCCTGAGACAGGGTCGGACAGATACGCAGTATTTT. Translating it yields CSAASLRQGRTDTQYF.

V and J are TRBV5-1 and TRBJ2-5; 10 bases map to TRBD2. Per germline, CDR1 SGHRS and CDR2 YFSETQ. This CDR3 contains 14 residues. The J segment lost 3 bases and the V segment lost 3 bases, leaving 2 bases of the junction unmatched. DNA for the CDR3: TGCGCCAGCAGCTGGAGCGGGAGGGAAGAGACCCAGTACTTC. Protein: CASSWSGREETQYF.

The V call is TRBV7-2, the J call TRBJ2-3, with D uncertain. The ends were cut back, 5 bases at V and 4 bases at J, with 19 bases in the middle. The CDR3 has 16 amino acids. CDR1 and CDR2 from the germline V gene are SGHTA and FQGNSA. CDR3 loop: CASSLIASVGSDTQYF. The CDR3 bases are TGTGCCAGCAGCCTTATTGCGAGTGTCGGGTCAGATACGCAGTATTTT.

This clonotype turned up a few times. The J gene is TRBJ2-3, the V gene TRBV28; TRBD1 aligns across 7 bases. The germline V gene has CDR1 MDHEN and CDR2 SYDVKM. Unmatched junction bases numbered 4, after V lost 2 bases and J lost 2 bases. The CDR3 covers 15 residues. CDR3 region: CASSLRQGNTDTQYF. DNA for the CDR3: TGTGCCAGCAGTTTAAGACAGGGAAACACAGATACGCAGTATTTT.

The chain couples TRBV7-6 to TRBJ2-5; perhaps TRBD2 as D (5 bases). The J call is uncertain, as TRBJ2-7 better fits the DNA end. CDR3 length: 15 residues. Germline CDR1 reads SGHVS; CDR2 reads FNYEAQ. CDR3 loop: CASSLGWAGRCEQYF. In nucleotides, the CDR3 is TGTGCCAGCAGCTTAGGTTGGGCGGGCCGCTGCGAGCAGTACTTC.

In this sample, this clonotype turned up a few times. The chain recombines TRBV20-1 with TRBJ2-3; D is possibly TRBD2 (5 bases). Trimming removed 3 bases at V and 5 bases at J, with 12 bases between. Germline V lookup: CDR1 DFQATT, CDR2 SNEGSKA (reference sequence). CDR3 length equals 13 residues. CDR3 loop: CSASDYLVDTQYF. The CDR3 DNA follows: TGCAGTGCTAGTGACTACTTAGTAGATACGCAGTATTTT.

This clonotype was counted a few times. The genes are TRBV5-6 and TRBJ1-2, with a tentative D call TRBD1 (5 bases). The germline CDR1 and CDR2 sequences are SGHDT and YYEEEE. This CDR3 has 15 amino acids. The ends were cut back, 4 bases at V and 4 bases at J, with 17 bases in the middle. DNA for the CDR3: TGTGCCAGCAGCCGCCGGGACGTCGGGATCTATGGCTACACCTTC. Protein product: CASSRRDVGIYGYTF.

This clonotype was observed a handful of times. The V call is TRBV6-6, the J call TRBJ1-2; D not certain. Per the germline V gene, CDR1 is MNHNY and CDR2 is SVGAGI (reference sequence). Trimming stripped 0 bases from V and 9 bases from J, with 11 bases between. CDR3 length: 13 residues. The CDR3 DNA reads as TGTGCCAGCAGTTACTCGGGGAGTGAACGCTACACCTTC. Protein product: CASSYSGSERYTF.

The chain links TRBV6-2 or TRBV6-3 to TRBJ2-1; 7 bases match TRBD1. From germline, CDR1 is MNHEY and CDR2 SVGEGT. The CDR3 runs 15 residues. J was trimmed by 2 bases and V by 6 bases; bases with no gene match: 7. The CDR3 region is CASRIHRGPYNEQFF. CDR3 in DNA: TGTGCCAGCAGGATCCACAGGGGACCCTACAATGAGCAGTTCTTC.

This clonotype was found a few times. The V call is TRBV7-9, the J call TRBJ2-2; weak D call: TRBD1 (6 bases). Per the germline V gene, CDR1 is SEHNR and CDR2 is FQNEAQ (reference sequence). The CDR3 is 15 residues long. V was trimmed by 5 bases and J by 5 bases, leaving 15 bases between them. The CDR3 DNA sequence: TGTGCCAGCAGCCAACAGGGAAGAGGGACCGGGGAGCTGTTTTTT. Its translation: CASSQQGRGTGELFF.

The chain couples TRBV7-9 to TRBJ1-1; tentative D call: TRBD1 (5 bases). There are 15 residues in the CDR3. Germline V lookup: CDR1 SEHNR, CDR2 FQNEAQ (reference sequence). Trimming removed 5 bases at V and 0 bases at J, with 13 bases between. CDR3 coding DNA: TGTGCCAGCAGCAGGGGAACAGGAATGAACACTGAAGCTTTCTTT. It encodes CASSRGTGMNTEAFF.

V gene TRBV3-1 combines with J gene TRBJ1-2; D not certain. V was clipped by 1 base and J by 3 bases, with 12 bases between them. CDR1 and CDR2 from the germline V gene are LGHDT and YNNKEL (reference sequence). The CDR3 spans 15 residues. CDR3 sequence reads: CASSQGPWVDYGYTF. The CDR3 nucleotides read TGTGCCAGCAGCCAAGGTCCCTGGGTGGACTATGGCTACACCTTC. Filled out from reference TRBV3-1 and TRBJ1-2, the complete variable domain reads DTAVSQTPKYLVTQMGNDKSIKCEQNLGHDTMYWYKQDSKKFLKIMFSYNNKELIINETVPNRFSPKSPDKAHLNLHINSLELGDSAVYFCASSQGPWVDYGYTFGSGTRLTVV.

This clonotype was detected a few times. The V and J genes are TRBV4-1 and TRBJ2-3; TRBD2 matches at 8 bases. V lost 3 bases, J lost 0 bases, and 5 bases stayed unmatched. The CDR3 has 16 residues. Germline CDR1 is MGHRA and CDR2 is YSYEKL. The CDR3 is CASSHPSGSSTDTQYF. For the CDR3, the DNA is TGCGCCAGCAGCCATCCCAGCGGGAGCAGCACAGATACGCAGTATTTT.

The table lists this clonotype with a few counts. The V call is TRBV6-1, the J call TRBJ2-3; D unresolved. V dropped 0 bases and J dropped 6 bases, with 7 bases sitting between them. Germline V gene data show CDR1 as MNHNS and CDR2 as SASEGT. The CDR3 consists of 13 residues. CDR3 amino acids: CASSEALRDTQYF. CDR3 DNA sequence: TGTGCCAGCAGTGAAGCCCTGAGGGATACGCAGTATTTT.

The CDR3 region has the DNA TGTGCCAGCAGTTATTTGGGACGGACTAACACCGGGGAGCTGTTTTTT. It translates to CASSYLGRTNTGELFF. V gene TRBV6-2 or TRBV6-3 combines with J gene TRBJ2-2, with D perhaps being TRBD1 or TRBD2 (5 bases each). CDR3 length equals 16 residues. V lost 3 bases, J lost 2 bases, and 13 bases lay in between. Germline V gives CDR1 MNHEY, CDR2 SVGEGT.

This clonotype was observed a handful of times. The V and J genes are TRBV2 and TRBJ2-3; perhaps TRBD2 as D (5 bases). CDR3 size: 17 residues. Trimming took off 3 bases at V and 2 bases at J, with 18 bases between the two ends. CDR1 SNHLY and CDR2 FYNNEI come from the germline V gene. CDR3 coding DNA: TGTGCCAGCAGTGAGACACGACTAACGGGTATCACAGATACGCAGTATTTT. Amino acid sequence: CASSETRLTGITDTQYF. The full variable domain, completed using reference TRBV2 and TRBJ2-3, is EPEVTQTPSHQVTQMGQEVILRCVPISNHLYFYWYRQILGQKVEFLVSFYNNEISEKSEIFDDQFSVERPDGSNFTLKIRSTKLEDSAMYFCASSETRLTGITDTQYFGPGTRLTVL.